Listed below are T cell receptor beta chains from one sample, sequenced in a study of blood T cell repertoires in COVID-19. The assay was immunoSEQ multiplex PCR, and TCRdb's table has in-frame clones only and misses some. The table includes a few hundred thousand clones, 75% to 90% detected once. The sample was PBMCs or T cells enriched from blood (not recorded which). These receptors originate from a man aged 18 to 29 who had recovered from COVID-19. Both conserved end residues are part of each CDR3.

J gene | V gene | CDR3 protein
TRBJ2-5 | TRBV11-2 | CASSSSTGPQETQYF
TRBJ2-7 | TRBV6-5 | CASSYGPDTTQQYF
TRBJ2-7 | TRBV19 | CASSSYRESRTYEQYF
TRBJ1-3 | TRBV28 | CASTIGGSGNTIYF
TRBJ2-5 | TRBV29-1 | CSVDRGQGGGTQYF
TRBJ1-6 | TRBV19 | CASSIKPPGRLKDSPLHF
TRBJ2-3 | TRBV30 | CAWSVASPDTQYF
TRBJ1-4 | TRBV6-5 | CASSSTTGGNEKLFF
TRBJ1-2 | TRBV11-2 | CASSFIGGDYGYTF
TRBJ2-2 | TRBV19 | CASRLLTGARELFF
TRBJ1-2 | TRBV6-5 | CASAHRARGYTF
TRBJ1-6 | TRBV5-1 | CASSPTGQGGSPLHF
TRBJ2-7 | TRBV9 | CASSGGGDSEQYF
TRBJ2-7 | TRBV28 | CASIHRDRVREQYF
TRBJ2-1 | TRBV7-2 | CASSLRLAGGDEQFF
TRBJ1-4 | TRBV29-1 | CSVAFQGTTNEKLFF
TRBJ2-5 | TRBV4-1 | CASSRLLGQETQYF
TRBJ2-2 | TRBV19 | CASRYLGLAGRIAGELFF
TRBJ2-5 | TRBV9 | CASSGGTQGGETQYF
TRBJ1-1 | TRBV6-5 | CASSYGGAGNTEAFF
TRBJ2-1 | TRBV7-9 | CASAVNRRAGGSSYNEQFF
TRBJ1-4 | TRBV5-5 | CASSLGGTEKNEKLFF
TRBJ1-2 | TRBV19 | CASSIQAGAFDGYTF
TRBJ2-7 | TRBV18 | CASSPNTGGIGSYEQYF
TRBJ2-7 | TRBV28 | CASSFQGGGYEQYF
TRBJ1-2 | TRBV12-3/TRBV12-4 | CASSFPTGNGYTF
TRBJ2-1 | TRBV4-3 | CASSQNGLGRADEQFF
TRBJ2-7 | TRBV21-1 | CASSKFHGQEAYEQYF
TRBJ2-7 | TRBV5-5 | CASSLGSDRGHPPPPYEQYF
TRBJ2-1 | TRBV24-1 | CATSDRTGWEQFF
TRBJ2-2 | TRBV7-9 | CASSFIGTPNTGELFF
TRBJ2-2 | TRBV5-4 | CASRSTTGELFF
TRBJ2-1 | TRBV7-2 | CASSFSGGYNEQFF
TRBJ2-3 | TRBV19 | CASSIPSDTQYF
TRBJ1-6 | TRBV9 | CASSATGANNSPLHF
TRBJ1-2 | TRBV28 | CASSGGGLDTF
TRBJ2-2 | TRBV7-9 | CASSGQGTGELFF
TRBJ2-2 | TRBV29-1 | CSVTGSTGELFF
TRBJ2-1 | TRBV7-3 | CASSLRGSYNEQFF
TRBJ2-1 | TRBV24-1 | CATSGLAEGGEQFF
TRBJ2-1 | TRBV5-1 | CASSLSTSSYNEQFF
TRBJ1-1 | TRBV6-5 | CASRDQGNTEAFF
TRBJ1-2 | TRBV2 | CASSQGQGLTHYTF
TRBJ2-1 | TRBV9 | CASSLSAGGYNEQFF
TRBJ2-1 | TRBV5-1 | CASRGQGTYNEQFF
TRBJ1-1 | TRBV7-6 | CASNPGDATVPNTEAFF
TRBJ2-1 | TRBV27 | CASSFTGGRSNEQFF
TRBJ2-5 | TRBV5-1 | CASSRQGSETQYF
TRBJ2-1 | TRBV18 | CASSTTLAGGMNEQFF
TRBJ2-7 | TRBV5-1 | CASSLADIYEQYF
TRBJ2-2 | TRBV5-6 | CASSWGQGAGELFF
TRBJ1-2 | TRBV27 | CASSPDGQDYYGYTF
TRBJ2-7 | TRBV9 | CASSIGQGSSYEQYF
TRBJ1-5 | TRBV19 | CASSIGDQPQHF
TRBJ2-1 | TRBV11-3 | CASSLGQGDEQFF
TRBJ1-1 | TRBV27 | CASSRTGARGSEAFF
TRBJ1-6 | TRBV5-1 | CASSLSAGGSPLHF
TRBJ2-5 | TRBV6-5 | CASSSRTGVPQETQYF
TRBJ2-5 | TRBV18 | CASSPNRYRQQETQYF
TRBJ2-5 | TRBV9 | CASSETTSPQETQYF